This T cell receptor (beta chain) came from a study of T cell clonality in common variable immunodeficiency. Sequenced by immunoSEQ multiplex PCR; TCRdb stores in-frame clones only, minus some. The profile covers 40,000 to 55,000 clones, none occurring a single time. Regarding the study as a whole: Shared TCRbeta clones were fewer between CVID subjects than controls.

In germline, CDR1 is SQVTM, CDR2 ANQGSEA. The CDR3 sequence is 13 residues long. V lost 7 bases and J lost 4, with 14 bases in between. A few counts support this clone. Its antigen is not identified. Sequencing ends 3 residues short of the CDR3 end; the germline J gene provides the rest. The sequencing sample was made of peripheral blood mononuclear cells. V and J are TRBV29-1 and TRBJ1-3, with D maybe TRBD1 (5 bases). The TCR originated in a person aged 18-70 years in good health. This CDR3 is CSAREGAGNTIYF. The sequenced part of the CDR3 DNA is TGCAGCGCCAGGGAGGGAGCAGGAAACACC.